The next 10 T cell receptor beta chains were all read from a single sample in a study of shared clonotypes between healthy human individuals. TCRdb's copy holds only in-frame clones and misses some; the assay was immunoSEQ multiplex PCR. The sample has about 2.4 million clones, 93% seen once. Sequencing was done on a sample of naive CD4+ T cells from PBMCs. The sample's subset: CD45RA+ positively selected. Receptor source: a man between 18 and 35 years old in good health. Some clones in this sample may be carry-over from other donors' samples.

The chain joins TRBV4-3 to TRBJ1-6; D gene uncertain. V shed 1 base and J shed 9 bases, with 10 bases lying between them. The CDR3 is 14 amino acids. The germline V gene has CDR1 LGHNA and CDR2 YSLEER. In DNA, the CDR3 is TGCGCCAGCAGCCAAGGGACCACTAGTTCACCCCTCCACTTT. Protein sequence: CASSQGTTSSPLHF.

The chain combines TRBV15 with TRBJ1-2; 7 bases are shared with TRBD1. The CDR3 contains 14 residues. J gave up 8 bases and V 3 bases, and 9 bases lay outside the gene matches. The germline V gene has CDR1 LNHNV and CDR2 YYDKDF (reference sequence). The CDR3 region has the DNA TGTGCCACCAGCAGGATCAGGGGGGCGGGCGGCTACACCTTC. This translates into CATSRIRGAGGYTF.

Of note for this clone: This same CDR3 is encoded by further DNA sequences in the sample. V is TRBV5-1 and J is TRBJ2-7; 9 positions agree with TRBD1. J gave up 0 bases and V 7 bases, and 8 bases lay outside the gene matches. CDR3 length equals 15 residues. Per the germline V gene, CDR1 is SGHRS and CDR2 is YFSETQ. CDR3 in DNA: TGCGCCAGCTCCCTTGGGACAGGGAGCTCCTACGAGCAGTACTTC. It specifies CASSLGTGSSYEQYF.

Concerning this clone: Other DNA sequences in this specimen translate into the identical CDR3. The CDR3 loop reads CASSLEGRNTEAFF. Written as DNA, the CDR3 is TGCGCCAGCAGCTTGGAAGGCAGGAACACTGAAGCTTTCTTT. The chain employs TRBV5-1 and TRBJ1-1; no reliable D call. CDR3 length: 14 residues. Looked up from germline, CDR1 is SGHRS and CDR2 is YFSETQ. V lost 0 bases and J lost 1, with 7 bases in between.

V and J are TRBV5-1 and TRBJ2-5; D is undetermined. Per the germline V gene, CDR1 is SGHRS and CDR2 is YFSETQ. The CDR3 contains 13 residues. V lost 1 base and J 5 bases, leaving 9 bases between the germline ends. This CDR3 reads CASSLLPEETQYF. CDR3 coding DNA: TGCGCCAGCAGCTTGCTCCCGGAGGAGACCCAGTACTTC.

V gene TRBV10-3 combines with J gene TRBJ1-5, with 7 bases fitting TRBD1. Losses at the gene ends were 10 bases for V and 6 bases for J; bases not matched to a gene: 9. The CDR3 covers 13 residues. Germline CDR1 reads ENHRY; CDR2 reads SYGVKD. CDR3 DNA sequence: TGTGCCACTAGTGACAGGGCCAGTCAGCCCCAGCATTTT. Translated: CATSDRASQPQHF.

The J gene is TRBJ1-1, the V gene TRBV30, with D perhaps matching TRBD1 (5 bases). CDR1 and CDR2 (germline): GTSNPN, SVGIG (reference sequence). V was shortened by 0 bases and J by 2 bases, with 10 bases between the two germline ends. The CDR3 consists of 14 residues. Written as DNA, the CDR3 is TGTGCCTGGAGTGTTCTGGGACCAAACACTGAAGCTTTCTTT. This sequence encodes CAWSVLGPNTEAFF.

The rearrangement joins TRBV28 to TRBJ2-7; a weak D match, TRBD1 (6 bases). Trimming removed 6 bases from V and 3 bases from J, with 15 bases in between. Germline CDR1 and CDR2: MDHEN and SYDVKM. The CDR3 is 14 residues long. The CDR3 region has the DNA TGTGCCAGCAGCCCTTCCGGGACAATCTACGAGCAGTACTTC. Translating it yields CASSPSGTIYEQYF.

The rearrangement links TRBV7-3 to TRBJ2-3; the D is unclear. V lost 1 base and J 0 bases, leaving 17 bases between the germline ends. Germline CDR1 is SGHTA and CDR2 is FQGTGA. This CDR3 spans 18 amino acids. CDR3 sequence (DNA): TGTGCCAGCAGCTTAAATAGGTTGGCAGGCGCTAGCACAGATACGCAGTATTTT. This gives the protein CASSLNRLAGASTDTQYF.

The CDR3 nucleotides are TGTGCCAGCAAGAGGACCGTGTTAGCTGACTATGGCTACACCTTC. It is translated as CASKRTVLADYGYTF. This rearrangement joins TRBV27 to TRBJ1-2; D call uncertain. Germline CDR1 reads MNHEY; CDR2 reads SMNVEV (reference sequence). Trimming stripped 7 bases from V and 3 bases from J, with 18 bases between. CDR3 length: 15 residues.